The entry below gives a single T cell receptor (beta chain) sequence along with its context. The repertoire was sequenced with immunoSEQ multiplex PCR; TCRdb's copy has only in-frame clones and lacks some. Of around 280,000 clones in the sample, roughly 90% were seen once. This entry comes from a study of blood T cell repertoires in COVID-19. V trimming: 3 bases; J trimming: 7 bases; junction bases outside the gene matches: 8. CDR3 length: 14 amino acids. In germline, CDR1 is SGDLS, CDR2 YYNGEE. V is TRBV9 and J is TRBJ1-2; TRBD1 aligns across 8 bases. This receptor was obtained from a woman between 50 and 59 years old who had recovered from COVID-19. The sample was peripheral blood. The CDR3 nucleotides are TGTGCCAGCAGCGCAGGGGGCGCGAACCGTGGCTACACCTTC. Translating it yields CASSAGGANRGYTF.